Listed below are T cell receptor beta chains from one sample, sequenced in a study of control samples from healthy donors and cancer patients. Here immunoSEQ multiplex PCR was the method, and the copy in TCRdb shows in-frame clones only, minus some. The table lists some 130,000 clones, over 85% of them singletons, with less than 7% in the top ten. The source material was blood. These TCRs come from a man aged 18 to 35 in good health. Each CDR3 is given with its conserved first and last residue. The D gene is left open where the match is weak. Size tells how often a clone was seen (once, few, many) or the class of an expanded clone, and some rows leave it out.

J gene,V gene,clone size,D gene,CDR3 length,CDR3 protein,CDR3 DNA
TRBJ2-3,TRBV29-1,NA,NA,10,CSVRHDTQYF,TGCAGCGTTCGCCATGATACGCAGTATTTT
TRBJ2-3,TRBV6-5,NA,TRBD2,15,CASSYSGGASDTQYF,TGTGCCAGCAGTTATAGCGGGGGGGCCTCAGATACGCAGTATTTT
TRBJ2-4,TRBV27,NA,NA,14,CASSSGRAKNIQYF,TGTGCCAGCAGTTCCGGCAGAGCCAAAAACATTCAGTACTTC
TRBJ1-5,TRBV28,NA,NA,15,CASSSRAVSNQPQHF,TGTGCCAGCAGTTCCAGGGCAGTTAGCAATCAGCCCCAGCATTTT
TRBJ2-7,TRBV7-9,NA,NA,15,CASSRGATSSYEQYF,TGTGCCAGCAGTCGAGGGGCTACGAGCTCCTACGAGCAGTACTTC
TRBJ2-5,TRBV7-9,NA,TRBD1,14,CASRGPEDRETQYF,TGTGCCAGCAGGGGACCTGAGGACAGGGAGACCCAGTACTTC
TRBJ2-3,TRBV12-3/TRBV12-4,NA,TRBD2,13,CASLAGGTDTQYF,TGTGCCAGTTTAGCGGGGGGCACAGATACGCAGTATTTT
TRBJ1-2,TRBV18,once,NA,14,CASSPVGADYGYTF,TGTGCCAGCTCACCAGTGGGGGCGGATTATGGCTACACCTTC
TRBJ2-1,TRBV5-4,NA,NA,15,CASRIQGGSYNEQFF,TGTGCCAGCAGAATACAGGGGGGGTCCTACAATGAGCAGTTCTTC
TRBJ2-1,TRBV5-1,NA,NA,15,CASRLDVLTYNEQFF,TGCGCCAGCAGACTGGACGTATTAACCTACAATGAGCAGTTCTTC
TRBJ1-2,TRBV10-1,NA,NA,16,CASSARAPRINYGYTF,TGCGCCAGCAGCGCCCGGGCCCCAAGGATAAACTATGGCTACACCTTC
TRBJ1-1,TRBV14,NA,NA,15,CASSQVRSGSTEAFF,TGTGCCAGCAGCCAAGTAAGATCAGGGAGCACTGAAGCTTTCTTT
TRBJ2-2,TRBV9,NA,TRBD1,17,CASSQPGQGANTGELFF,TGTGCCAGCAGCCAACCCGGACAGGGGGCGAACACCGGGGAGCTGTTTTTT
TRBJ2-1,TRBV12-3/TRBV12-4,NA,TRBD2,13,CASRRGGFHEQFF,TGTGCCAGTAGGCGGGGGGGCTTCCATGAGCAGTTCTTC
TRBJ1-4,TRBV5-6,NA,NA,19,CASSLRLFRVRSTNEKLFF,TGTGCCAGCAGCTTGCGACTATTCAGGGTTAGATCTACTAATGAAAAACTGTTTTTT
TRBJ1-2,TRBV18,once,TRBD1,14,CASSTAGQGGGYTF,TGTGCCAGCTCGACCGCGGGACAGGGGGGAGGCTACACCTTC
TRBJ2-7,TRBV6-6,few,NA,14,CASSSHQRPYEQYF,TGTGCCAGCAGTTCCCATCAACGGCCTTACGAGCAGTACTTC
TRBJ2-1,TRBV3-1/TRBV3-2,NA,NA,15,CASSQGLARYNEQFF,TGTGCCAGCAGCCAAGGGCTAGCTCGCTACAATGAGCAGTTCTTC
TRBJ1-2,TRBV2,NA,TRBD1,14,CASSLTGGDYGYTF,TGTGCCAGCAGCCTTACAGGGGGCGACTATGGCTACACCTTC
TRBJ1-4,TRBV6-6,NA,NA,14,CASSYRAGNEKLFF,TGTGCCAGCAGTTACAGGGCGGGAAATGAAAAACTGTTTTTT
TRBJ1-5,TRBV3-1/TRBV3-2,NA,NA,13,CASSLRSNQPQHF,TGTGCCAGCAGCCTTCGTAGCAATCAGCCCCAGCATTTT
TRBJ2-5,TRBV14,NA,NA,17,CASSQDRFRQTQETQYF,TGTGCCAGCAGCCAAGATCGGTTCAGACAGACCCAAGAGACCCAGTACTTC
TRBJ2-5,TRBV5-6,NA,NA,13,CASSLGVVETQYF,TGTGCCAGCAGCTTAGGGGTTGTGGAGACCCAGTACTTC
TRBJ1-5,TRBV18,NA,NA,15,CASSPRRGEPKPQHF,TGTGCCAGCTCACCAAGGCGGGGGGAACCAAAGCCCCAGCATTTT